This TCR beta chain was sequenced during a study of blood T cells in healthy people across ages. Study-level results: Relative to aged donors, long-lived donors carried more naive CD4+ cells and displayed higher diversity. Considered underestimates were the diversity estimates obtained from one million T cells. It was not possible, with unsorted PBMCs, to conclusively compare naive and antigen-experienced cells.

The second PCR ran 7 to 11 cycles with a sample-barcoded 5' primer and J-beta primers. TCRdb processed the 5' RACE reads anew with MiXCR; each CDR3 protein has one entry. The sample contains over 950,000 distinct CDR3 sequences, approximately 38% of which appear only once. Per germline, CDR1 SNHLY and CDR2 FYNNEI. This CDR3 contains 13 residues. The V and J ends lost 5 bases and 8 bases respectively, with 13 bases between them. Healthy individuals of Caucasian origin from Russia, aged 6 to 90, served as donors. Notes on this clonotype: What it recognizes is unknown.

This chain links TRBV2 with TRBJ2-1; weak D call: TRBD2 (5 bases). The material sequenced was blood. This sequence was found in a young man in good health. The CDR3 protein is CASSRTSSDEQFF. The DNA of the CDR3 is TGTGCCAGCAGTCGGACTTCCTCCGATGAGCAGTTCTTC.